The present TCR beta chain was sequenced within a study of blood T cell repertoires in COVID-19. Across the study: The study drew acute and convalescent COVID-19 samples from the United States, Italy and Spain. In each case, the material was cDNA or gDNA derived from T cells, B-cell-depleted T cells, or PBMCs.

Using immunoSEQ multiplex PCR, the repertoire was profiled, and TCRdb retains in-frame clones only, with some absent. The table lists 91,000 or so clones, 87% of them singletons. This CDR3 has 15 amino acids. From germline, CDR1 is LGHDT and CDR2 YNNKEL (reference sequence). V lost 4 bases and J lost 7; bases outside the gene matches: 4. The receptor's source is a human donor in a cohort sampled during active COVID-19. This rearrangement joins TRBV3-1 (or the pseudogene TRBV3-2) to TRBJ2-1; 13 bases map to TRBD2. Sequenced input: peripheral blood. CDR3 nucleotides: TGTGCCAGCAGCCGGACTAGCGGGGGTTGGAATGAGCAGTTCTTC. This translates into CASSRTSGGWNEQFF.